The present T cell receptor (beta chain) was sequenced within a study of shared clonotypes between healthy human individuals. CD45RO-negative, CCR7-selected cells formed the naive CD8 fraction, which excluded terminally differentiated effector memory CD45RA+ cells. TCRdb keeps only in-frame clones here, not all; method: immunoSEQ multiplex PCR. The table records 700,000 to 950,000 clones, approximately 96% of them present only once. Points from the study as a whole: Represented diversity (both genetic and exposure-history) was limited by the small number of donors.

To note about this clone: Its antigen is not identified.

This receptor was identified in a man aged 25-45 years in good health. What was sequenced was naive CD8+ T cells sorted from blood.

Here the CDR3 reads CASIPGGSESYEQYF. In nucleotides, the CDR3 is TGTGCCAGCATTCCCGGGGGCTCGGAATCCTACGAGCAGTACTTC. The V gene is TRBV28, the J gene TRBJ2-7; D might be TRBD1 or TRBD2, each matching 6 bases. CDR3 length: 15 amino acids. Trimming removed 7 bases at V and 1 base at J, with 17 bases between. Germline CDR1 MDHEN, CDR2 SYDVKM.